The next 6 T cell receptor beta chains were all read from a single sample in a study of CD8+CD57+ T cells in acquired aplastic anemia. All patients picked for sequencing had shown, by flow cytometry, an expansion of CD8+CD57+ cells. Investigators profiled TCR beta VDJ and CDR3 from genomic DNA template. One entry per CDR3 protein results from TCRdb running MiXCR on the reads. The sample records some 160,000 distinct CDR3 sequences, roughly 48% being singletons. Sequencing used sorted CD4+, CD8+, or CD8+CD57+ T cells (not recorded which) from PBMCs. These receptors all stem from a human donor with aplastic anemia.

This clonotype was counted a few times. This sequence joins TRBV6-2 or TRBV6-3 and TRBJ2-1, with unresolved D. The V gene lost 6 bases and the J gene lost 1 base, with 16 bases spanning the gap. Germline CDR1 is MNHEY and CDR2 is SVGEGT. The CDR3 spans 16 residues. The CDR3 spells CASRPDAGISYNEQFF. DNA for the CDR3: TGTGCCAGCAGACCCGACGCAGGAATTTCCTACAATGAGCAGTTCTTC.

This clonotype came up many times. CDR3 protein: CASSTQYGQGGDYGYTF. CDR3 bases: TGTGCCAGCAGCACCCAGTACGGACAGGGAGGGGACTATGGCTACACCTTC. The V and J genes are TRBV13 and TRBJ1-2, with 8 nucleotides matching TRBD1. Germline V gene sequence: CDR1 PRHDT, CDR2 FYEKMQ (reference sequence). The CDR3 has 17 amino acids. The junction had 14 bases not matched to a gene; V was cut back by 5 bases and J by 3 bases.

The chain joins TRBV27 to TRBJ2-5, with D possibly being TRBD1 or TRBD2 (5 bases each). Germline V gene sequence: CDR1 MNHEY, CDR2 SMNVEV (reference sequence). CDR3 length equals 14 residues. The V end was cut by 6 bases, the J end by 5 bases, with 16 bases between. The CDR3 bases are TGTGCCAGCAGCAGTTTGGCCGGGGCGGAGACCCAGTACTTC. This sequence encodes CASSSLAGAETQYF.

This sequence joins TRBV20-1 and TRBJ2-1; D is ambiguous. Germline assignment: CDR1 DFQATT and CDR2 SNEGSKA (reference sequence). Trimming removed 4 bases from V and 6 bases from J, with 10 bases in between. The CDR3 consists of 12 residues. The CDR3 DNA reads as TGCAGTGCTATTGCTAGTCCCAATGAGCAGTTCTTC. Translation gives CSAIASPNEQFF.

The genes are TRBV7-3 and TRBJ2-1, with unresolved D. Per the germline V gene, CDR1 is SGHTA and CDR2 is FQGTGA. The CDR3 sequence is 13 residues long. V was trimmed by 2 bases and J by 5 bases, leaving 7 bases between them. CDR3 sequence reads: CASSLAVDNEQFF. CDR3 in DNA: TGTGCCAGCAGCTTAGCGGTCGACAATGAGCAGTTCTTC.

The CDR3 loop is CATSAGRDNSPLHF. The CDR3 nucleotides are TGTGCCACCAGTGCGGGACGGGATAATTCACCCCTCCACTTT. The chain employs TRBV24-1 and TRBJ1-6, with D perhaps matching TRBD1 (5 bases). V gave up 5 bases and J gave up 5 bases, with 9 bases separating them. This CDR3 region has 14 residues. Germline lookup yields CDR1 KGHDR and CDR2 SFDVKD.